One sample yielded the 23 T cell receptor beta chains listed below, sequenced in a study of blood T cell repertoires in COVID-19. Produced via immunoSEQ multiplex PCR; TCRdb's table is partial and in-frame only. The sample lists around 330,000 clones; approximately 86% were seen once. The sequenced sample was PBMCs or T cells enriched from blood (not recorded which). These receptors came from a woman in her late teens or twenties who had recovered from COVID-19.

This rearrangement joins TRBV5-1 to TRBJ2-5; TRBD1 agrees at 8 bases. CDR3 length equals 16 residues. Germline V gene data show CDR1 as SGHRS and CDR2 as YFSETQ. V lost 0 bases, J lost 4 bases, and 8 bases stayed unmatched. CDR3 loop: CASSLDRQGLGETQYF. The CDR3, as DNA: TGCGCCAGCAGCTTGGATCGACAGGGGTTGGGAGAGACCCAGTACTTC.

As concerns this clone: Germline and junction disagree at one end, which may indicate a read error. V and J are TRBV10-3 and TRBJ1-1; 10 bases align to TRBD1. The CDR3 is 15 residues long. The germline gives CDR1 ENHRY, CDR2 SYGVKD. The CDR3 sequence: CAISLDRGPNAEAFF. In nucleotides, the CDR3 is TGTGCCATCAGCCTTGACAGGGGGCCGAACGCTGAAGCTTTCTTT.

This clone was seen a handful of times. The chain uses TRBV5-6 and TRBJ1-1; D uncertain. Trimming shortened V by 0 bases and J by 3 bases, and 9 bases separated the two germline ends. The CDR3 consists of 14 residues. In germline, CDR1 is SGHDT, CDR2 YYEEEE. The CDR3 region is CASSLETGYTEAFF. In DNA, the CDR3 is TGTGCCAGCAGCTTGGAGACCGGGTACACTGAAGCTTTCTTT.

J is TRBJ2-5 and V is TRBV9, with 8 nucleotides matching TRBD2. This CDR3 has 17 amino acids. CDR1 is SGDLS and CDR2 is YYNGEE in the germline V gene. V was pared by 4 bases and J by 5 bases, with 16 bases of the junction left unmatched. CDR3 region: CASSPGNLGGAAETQYF. CDR3 bases: TGTGCCAGCAGCCCAGGGAACCTCGGGGGGGCCGCGGAGACCCAGTACTTC.

The CDR3 region is CASSQEYGQGHGYTF. The CDR3 coding sequence is TGCGCCAGCAGCCAAGAATATGGGCAGGGCCATGGCTACACCTTC. V usage is TRBV4-3 and J usage is TRBJ1-2; possibly TRBD1 for D (5 bases). Trimming removed 0 bases from V and 6 bases from J, with 14 bases in between. Germline V lookup: CDR1 LGHNA, CDR2 YSLEER. This CDR3 is 15 amino acids long.

This clone showed up just a few times. The gene calls are TRBV27 and TRBJ1-4, with D unclear. The CDR3 contains 12 residues. Germline CDR1 MNHEY, CDR2 SMNVEV (reference sequence). The ends were cut back, 5 bases at V and 5 bases at J, with 6 bases in the middle. CDR3 loop: CASSERNEKLFF. The CDR3 region has the DNA TGTGCCAGCAGTGAGAGGAATGAAAAACTGTTTTTT.

The chain links TRBV12-3 or TRBV12-4 to TRBJ1-5; D is uncertain. The CDR3 is made up of 13 amino acids. V was trimmed by 4 bases and J by 5 bases, leaving 9 bases between them. The CDR3 DNA reads TGTGCCAGCAGTTCCCAACATTATCAGCCCCAGCATTTT. Translated, it gives CASSSQHYQPQHF.

In its sample, this clone was seen once. The chain carries TRBV9 and TRBJ2-1; D is undetermined. Looked up from germline, CDR1 is SGDLS and CDR2 is YYNGEE. CDR3 length equals 15 residues. Trimming stripped 2 bases from V and 3 bases from J, with 12 bases between. The CDR3 sequence: CASSVGYSFYNEQFF. In DNA form, the CDR3 reads TGTGCCAGCAGCGTCGGATACAGCTTCTACAATGAGCAGTTCTTC.

The rearrangement uses TRBV18 and TRBJ1-5; possible D gene TRBD1, 6 bases. Germline V CDR1 and CDR2: KGHSH, LQKENI. The CDR3 covers 15 residues. Trimming stripped 5 bases from V and 2 bases from J, with 13 bases between. CDR3 in DNA: TGTGCCAGCTCAACCAGACAGGACGGCAATCAGCCCCAGCATTTT. The encoded protein is CASSTRQDGNQPQHF.

This clone was seen only a few times. The J gene is TRBJ1-1, the V gene TRBV6-4, with 11 bases matching TRBD1. V lost 6 bases and J lost 4; bases outside the gene matches: 4. The CDR3 spans 14 residues. CDR1 is MRHNA and CDR2 is SNTAGT in the germline V gene. Here the CDR3 DNA reads TGTGCCAGCAGAGCCGGGACAGGGGGCACTGAAGCTTTCTTT. Its protein is CASRAGTGGTEAFF.

The chain carries TRBV13 and TRBJ1-2, with 10 bases identical to TRBD1. The CDR3 sequence is 14 residues long. The germline gives CDR1 PRHDT, CDR2 FYEKMQ (reference sequence). J was trimmed by 8 bases and V by 5 bases; bases with no gene match: 8. The CDR3: CASSQTDRGRGYTF. CDR3 DNA sequence: TGTGCCAGCAGCCAGACAGACAGGGGGCGAGGCTACACCTTC.

The chain joins TRBV7-8 to TRBJ1-1, with 7 bases identical to TRBD1. V was clipped by 6 bases and J by 4 bases; unmatched bases: 8. Germline V CDR1 and CDR2: SGHVS, FQNEAQ. CDR3 length: 14 residues. The CDR3 region has the DNA TGTGCCAGCAGGGGAACAGGGGATGCCACTGAAGCTTTCTTT. It is translated as CASRGTGDATEAFF.

This chain connects TRBV6-5 to TRBJ1-6, with D possibly matching TRBD1 (6 bases). CDR3 size: 15 residues. With 5 bases removed from V and 7 bases from J, the gap between germline ends came to 15 bases. Germline loops: CDR1 MNHEY, CDR2 SVGAGI. Here the CDR3 reads CASSPTDRINSPLHF. The CDR3 region has the DNA TGTGCCAGCAGTCCGACCGACAGGATCAATTCACCCCTCCACTTT.

V is TRBV4-2 and J is TRBJ1-5; 8 bases align to TRBD1. Germline V gene sequence: CDR1 LGHNA, CDR2 YNFKEQ. With 0 bases clipped from V and 2 bases from J, the junction kept 6 bases outside the gene matches. The CDR3 runs 17 residues. In DNA form, the CDR3 reads TGTGCCAGCAGCCAAGATGTGGACAGGGCGGGCAATCAGCCCCAGCATTTT. Translation gives CASSQDVDRAGNQPQHF.

The chain employs TRBV5-6 and TRBJ2-3, with D tentatively TRBD2 (5 bases). The CDR3 spans 15 residues. V was pared by 4 bases and J by 0 bases, with 12 bases between. From germline, CDR1 is SGHDT and CDR2 YYEEEE. CDR3 loop: CASSLAGGSTDTQYF. The CDR3 DNA reads as TGTGCCAGCAGCCTCGCGGGCGGGAGCACAGATACGCAGTATTTT. Using reference TRBV5-6 and TRBJ2-3 for the parts outside the CDR3, the full variable domain is DAGVTQSPTHLIKTRGQQVTLRCSPKSGHDTVSWYQQALGQGPQFIFQYYEEEERQRGNFPDRFSGHQFPNYSSELNVNALLLGDSALYLCASSLAGGSTDTQYFGPGTRLTVL.

With regard to this clone: A much bigger clone sits one base away, suggesting this may be a read error. The chain is built from TRBV28 and TRBJ1-4; D is undetermined. Trimming shortened V by 8 bases and J by 0 bases, and 10 bases separated the two germline ends. The CDR3 runs to 14 residues. Germline-derived CDR1 and CDR2 are MDHEN and SYDVKM. CDR3 nucleotide sequence: TGTGCCAGCTCAGGAGGAGCAACTAATGAAAAACTGTTTTTT. This codes for CASSGGATNEKLFF.

The chain links TRBV7-2 to TRBJ2-3; TRBD2 matches 11 bases. CDR1 is SGHTA, CDR2 FQGNSA, per germline. The CDR3 contains 18 residues. The ends lost 1 base at V and 4 bases at J; junction bases unmatched: 10. This CDR3 reads CASSLVTILAGGADTQYF. The CDR3 DNA sequence: TGTGCCAGCAGCTTAGTAACCATCCTAGCGGGGGGCGCAGATACGCAGTATTTT.

The CDR3 nucleotides are TGTGCCAGCAGCGTCCCGGGACAGGGAGCGATGGAGCAGTACTTC. It codes for CASSVPGQGAMEQYF. The chain recombines TRBV5-5 with TRBJ2-7; 9 nucleotides match TRBD1. This CDR3 has 15 amino acids. Looked up from germline, CDR1 is SGHKS and CDR2 is YYEKEE (reference sequence). V gave up 4 bases and J gave up 7 bases; unmatched junction bases: 12.

The chain joins TRBV4-2 to TRBJ1-2, with 7 bases identical to TRBD1. This CDR3 spans 16 amino acids. Per germline, CDR1 LGHNA and CDR2 YNFKEQ. With 4 bases clipped from V and 4 bases from J, the junction kept 12 bases outside the gene matches. DNA for the CDR3: TGTGCCAGCAGCCCGGAATGGACAGGCGGACTCTATGGCTACACCTTC. This translates into CASSPEWTGGLYGYTF.

The genes are TRBV19 and TRBJ2-1; TRBD1 aligns across 7 bases. The J segment lost 0 bases and the V segment lost 3 bases, leaving 8 bases of the junction unmatched. The CDR3 consists of 17 residues. In germline, CDR1 is LNHDA, CDR2 SQIVND (reference sequence). The CDR3: CASSIPGQVSSYNEQFF. The CDR3 nucleotides are TGTGCCAGTAGTATCCCCGGACAGGTGAGCTCCTACAATGAGCAGTTCTTC.

The CDR3 loop reads CASSPKGEGDAASVAGSSYNEQFF. In DNA form, the CDR3 reads TGTGCCAGCAGCCCAAAGGGGGAGGGAGACGCCGCTTCCGTAGCGGGAAGCTCCTACAATGAGCAGTTCTTC. This rearrangement joins TRBV4-2 to TRBJ2-1; 8 nucleotides agree with TRBD2. The V gene end was trimmed by 4 bases and the J gene end by 0 bases; junction bases not matched to a gene: 29. The CDR3 is made up of 24 amino acids. Germline CDR1 and CDR2: LGHNA and YNFKEQ.

This clone was recorded a few times. CDR3 in amino acids: CASSNNGEGDTEAFF. The CDR3 DNA sequence: TGTGCCAGCAGCAACAACGGGGAGGGTGATACTGAAGCTTTCTTT. The V and J genes are TRBV14 and TRBJ1-1; D is unresolved. This CDR3 has 15 residues. Germline V gives CDR1 SGHDN, CDR2 FVKESK. V was trimmed by 5 bases and J by 5 bases, leaving 18 bases between them. Drawing the rest from reference TRBV14 and TRBJ1-1, the complete variable domain is EAGVTQFPSHSVIEKGQTVTLRCDPISGHDNLYWYRRVMGKEIKFLLHFVKESKQDESGMPNNRFLAERTGGTYSTLKVQPAELEDSGVYFCASSNNGEGDTEAFFGQGTRLTVV.

V usage is TRBV10-3 and J usage is TRBJ1-1; D is unresolved. Deletions cut 2 bases from V and 1 base from J, with 5 bases between. Germline assignment: CDR1 ENHRY and CDR2 SYGVKD. The CDR3 covers 13 residues. The CDR3 region is CAISEGANTEAFF. The DNA of the CDR3 is TGTGCCATCAGTGAGGGAGCGAACACTGAAGCTTTCTTT.